This T cell receptor (beta chain) was obtained from a study of T cell responses to AZD1222 COVID-19 vaccine. Using immunoSEQ multiplex PCR, the repertoire was profiled, and TCRdb retains in-frame clones only, with some absent. The repertoire includes roughly 93,000 clones, 75% to 90% of them detected once, and approximately 27% sits in the top ten. The length of the CDR3 is 14 residues. With 1 base clipped from V and 6 bases from J, the junction kept 5 bases outside the gene matches. Germline V gives CDR1 SGHNT, CDR2 YENEEA. Sequences were derived from peripheral blood, sampled on day 0 of AZD1222 vaccination. The receptor was derived from an adult in good health. The chain joins TRBV11-3 to TRBJ1-2; the match to TRBD1 covers 7 bases. This CDR3 is CASSLARQGNGYTF. CDR3 coding DNA: TGTGCCAGCAGCTTAGCGAGACAGGGAAATGGCTACACCTTC.